This TCR beta chain is drawn from a study of blood T cell repertoires in COVID-19. Overall study context: Nucleic acid was either cDNA or gDNA, and it came from T cells, B-cell-depleted T cells, or PBMCs.

This CDR3 comprises 15 residues. The V gene's germline CDR1 is MDHEN and CDR2 SYDVKM. Trimming pared 6 bases from V and 8 bases from J, leaving 19 bases between. The repertoire was sequenced with immunoSEQ multiplex PCR; TCRdb's copy has only in-frame clones and lacks some. The sample yields some 250,000 clones, around 93% seen once. Sequencing was performed on PBMCs or T cells enriched from blood (not recorded which). The V call is TRBV28, the J call TRBJ1-4; a weak D match, TRBD1 (6 bases). This TCR was sampled from a human donor in a cohort exposed to, infected with or recovered from COVID-19 (not recorded which). The donor label of this sample is uncertain. The CDR3 reads CASRSLQGIEEKLFF. DNA for the CDR3: TGTGCCAGCAGGTCCCTACAGGGAATCGAGGAAAAACTGTTTTTT.